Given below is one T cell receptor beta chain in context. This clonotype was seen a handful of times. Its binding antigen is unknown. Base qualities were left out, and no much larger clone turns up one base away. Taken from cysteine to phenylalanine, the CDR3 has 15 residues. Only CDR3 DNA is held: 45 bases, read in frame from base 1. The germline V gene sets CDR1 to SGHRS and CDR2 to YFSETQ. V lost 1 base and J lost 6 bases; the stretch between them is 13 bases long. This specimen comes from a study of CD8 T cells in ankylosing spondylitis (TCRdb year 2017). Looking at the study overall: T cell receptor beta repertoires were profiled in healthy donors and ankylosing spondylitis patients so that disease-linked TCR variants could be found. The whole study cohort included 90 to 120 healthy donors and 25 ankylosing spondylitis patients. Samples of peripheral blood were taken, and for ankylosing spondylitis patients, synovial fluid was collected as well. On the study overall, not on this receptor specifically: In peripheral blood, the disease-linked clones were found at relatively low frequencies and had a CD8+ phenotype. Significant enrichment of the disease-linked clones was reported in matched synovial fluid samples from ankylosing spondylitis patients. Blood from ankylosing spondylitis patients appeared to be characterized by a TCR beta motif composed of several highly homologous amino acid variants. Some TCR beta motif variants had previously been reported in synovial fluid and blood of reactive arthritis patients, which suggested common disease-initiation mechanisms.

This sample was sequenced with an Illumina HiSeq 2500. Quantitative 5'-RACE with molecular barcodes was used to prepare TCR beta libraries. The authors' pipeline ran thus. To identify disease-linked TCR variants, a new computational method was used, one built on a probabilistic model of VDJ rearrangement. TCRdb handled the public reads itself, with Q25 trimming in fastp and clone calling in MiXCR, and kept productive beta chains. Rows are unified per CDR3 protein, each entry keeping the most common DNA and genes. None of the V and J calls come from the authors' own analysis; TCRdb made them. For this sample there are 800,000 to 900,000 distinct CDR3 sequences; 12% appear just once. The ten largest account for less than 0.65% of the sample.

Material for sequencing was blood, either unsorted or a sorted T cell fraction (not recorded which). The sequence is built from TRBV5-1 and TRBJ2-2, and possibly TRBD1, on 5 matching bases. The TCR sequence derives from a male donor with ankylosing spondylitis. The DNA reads TGCGCCAGCAGCTTGTTTGGGGCCTCATCCGGGGAGCTGTTTTTT. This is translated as CASSLFGASSGELFF.